Listed below are T cell receptor beta chains from one sample, sequenced in a study of graft-versus-host responses after intestinal transplantation. These receptors lack a known antigen. Some clones are missing from TCRdb's copy, which holds only in-frame ones; the method was immunoSEQ multiplex PCR. The repertoire consists of roughly 93,000 clones, with just under 95% occurring once and the leading ten covering approximately 0.4%. Specimen: unstimulated CD8+ T cells sorted from spleen or lymph node cells, collected before transplant. These receptors were obtained from a human donor who was the organ donor for an intestinal transplant. CDR3s include the opening cysteine and the closing phenylalanine or tryptophan. Each record gives: D gene, CDR3 length, J gene, V gene, CDR3 DNA, CDR3 protein. The D gene is left open where the match is weak.

- | 13 | TRBJ2-7 | TRBV4-2 | TGTGCCAGCAGCTCTCGGGGGTCCTACGAGCAGTACTTC | CASSSRGSYEQYF
TRBD1 | 14 | TRBJ1-1 | TRBV15 | TGTGCCACCAGGCGCGGACAGGGGGACACTGAAGCTTTCTTT | CATRRGQGDTEAFF
TRBD2 | 15 | TRBJ2-1 | TRBV9 | TGTGCCAGCAGCGCGGGGGGGAACTCCTACAATGAGCAGTTCTTC | CASSAGGNSYNEQFF
- | 13 | TRBJ1-1 | TRBV4-1 | TGCGCCAGCAGCCCGACAGGAAACACTGAAGCTTTCTTT | CASSPTGNTEAFF
- | 15 | TRBJ2-7 | TRBV5-6 | TGTGCCAGCAGCAGGAATCCGGGACACCGCTACGAGCAGTACTTC | CASSRNPGHRYEQYF
- | 11 | TRBJ1-1 | TRBV28 | TGTGCCAGCAGTTTTGGGGCAGGAGCTTTCTTT | CASSFGAGAFF
- | 14 | TRBJ1-4 | TRBV13 | TGTGCCAGCAGCTTAGGGCAGGGGAATGAAAAACTGTTTTTT | CASSLGQGNEKLFF
- | 13 | TRBJ2-2 | TRBV7-9 | TGTGCCAGCAGCTTAGGGGCCACCGGGGAGCTGTTTTTT | CASSLGATGELFF
TRBD1 | 14 | TRBJ1-1 | TRBV5-6 | TGTGCCAGCAGCTTGTGGCCAGGGGGGTCCGAAGCTTTCTTT | CASSLWPGGSEAFF
- | 14 | TRBJ1-2 | TRBV11-2 | TGTGCCAGCAGCGAATACCAGGGTTCCGGCGGCTACACCTTC | CASSEYQGSGGYTF
- | 16 | TRBJ2-1 | TRBV7-9 | TGTGCCAGCAGCTTGGCCCGGCGGGGACCAGTGGATGAGCAGTTCTTC | CASSLARRGPVDEQFF
TRBD2 | 16 | TRBJ2-5 | TRBV7-9 | TGTGCCAGCAGCATCCGTACTAGCGGGGGGGTGGAGACCCAGTACTTC | CASSIRTSGGVETQYF